This passage covers 32 T cell receptor beta chains from one sample sequenced in a study of human T cells and chemical hapten exposure (dated by TCRdb to the early 2020s). The library relied on RACE. The instrument was a NextSeq 500. TCRdb reran the public reads through fastp at Q25 and MiXCR, keeping productive beta chains. Duplicate CDR3 protein sequences are folded into a single record with the most common DNA and genes. For this sample the table gives about 89,000 distinct CDR3 sequences, of which 9.5% to 14% were detected only once. The top ten hold approximately 3.3% of the sample. The sample's time point, from its label and the paper: pre-sensitization, week 0. What the treatment or condition label conveys for this sample: therapeutic diphenylcyclopropenone sensitization with weekly scalp DPC. The sequencing used whole blood, collected in connection with sensitization to the hapten diphenylcyclopropenone (DPC). Source of these receptors: a woman between 55 and 75 years old with alopecia areata. Some clones in this sample may be carry-over from other donors' samples.

On this clonotype: Mismatch with germline at one junction end may stem from a read error. The CDR3 coding sequence is TGTGCCAGCTCACCACGATCCGAATCAACTAATGAAAAACAGTTTTTT. Its translation is CASSPRSESTNEKQFF. The V call is TRBV18, the J call TRBJ1-4; D is unresolved. Per the germline V gene, CDR1 is KGHSH and CDR2 is LQKENI. The CDR3 is 16 amino acids. Combining the CDR3 with reference TRBV18 and TRBJ1-4 gives the whole variable domain NAGVMQNPRHLVRRRGQEARLRCSPMKGHSHVYWYRQLPEEGLKFMVYLQKENIIDESGMPKERFSAEFPKEGPSILRIQQVVRGDSAAYFCASSPRSESTNEKQFFGSGTQLSVL.

The rearrangement joins TRBV5-1 to TRBJ2-1; 8 bases are a match to TRBD1. This CDR3 has 15 residues. Germline V CDR1 and CDR2: SGHRS, YFSETQ. Unmatched junction bases numbered 4, after V lost 3 bases and J lost 2 bases. As DNA, the CDR3 is TGCGCCAGCAGCTCCCAGGGGGCAACCTACAATGAGCAGTTCTTC. It encodes CASSSQGATYNEQFF.

This clonotype has at least ten counts. This sequence joins TRBV5-5 and TRBJ2-6; tentatively, D is TRBD2 (5 bases). Germline assignment: CDR1 SGHKS and CDR2 YYEKEE (reference sequence). CDR3 size: 16 residues. The V end was cut by 3 bases, the J end by 4 bases, with 14 bases between. The CDR3 region is CASSSGHGKGANVLTF. Written as DNA, the CDR3 is TGTGCCAGCAGCTCGGGCCACGGGAAAGGGGCCAACGTCCTGACTTTC.

This clonotype has a handful of counts. CDR3 bases: TGTGCCAGCTCACCTAAACTCGAACTAGCCCAAGAGACCCAGTACTTC. Protein: CASSPKLELAQETQYF. This sequence joins TRBV18 and TRBJ2-5, with a weak D call TRBD2 (6 bases). V shed 3 bases and J shed 1 base, with 15 bases lying between them. Per germline, CDR1 KGHSH and CDR2 LQKENI. The CDR3 is 16 amino acids.

This clonotype was detected a few times. The V and J genes are TRBV12-3 or TRBV12-4 and TRBJ1-5; possibly TRBD1 for D (6 bases). The V gene lost 2 bases and the J gene lost 2 bases, with 25 bases spanning the gap. The CDR3 spans 20 residues. CDR3 protein: CASSLMLRGFAQSGNQPQHF. DNA of the CDR3: TGTGCCAGCAGTTTAATGTTGAGGGGGTTTGCACAATCGGGCAATCAGCCCCAGCATTTT.

The chain carries TRBV6-6 and TRBJ2-5, with D unresolved. CDR1 is MNHNY and CDR2 is SVGAGI in the germline V gene (reference sequence). Trimming left V 8 bases short and J 4 bases short, with 14 bases between. The CDR3 totals 13 residues. CDR3 nucleotide sequence: TGTGCCAGCTCATACCCCCAACGAGAGACCCAGTACTTC. It codes for CASSYPQRETQYF.

This clonotype has only a few counts. The chain carries TRBV20-1 and TRBJ1-2; a possible D gene is TRBD1 (5 bases). Germline assignment: CDR1 DFQATT and CDR2 SNEGSKA (reference sequence). V was pared by 0 bases and J by 6 bases, with 11 bases between. This CDR3 is 13 amino acids long. DNA for the CDR3: TGCAGTGCTAGAGATCTTCGAGGGGATGGCTACACCTTC. Amino acid sequence: CSARDLRGDGYTF.

This clonotype was seen many times. J is TRBJ2-1 and V is TRBV6-1; TRBD1 is a possible D gene (6 bases). This CDR3 has 16 amino acids. V was shortened by 3 bases and J by 2 bases, with 14 bases between the two germline ends. Germline V gene lookup returns CDR1 MNHNS and CDR2 SASEGT. The CDR3 loop is CASSDRTQGPYNEQFF. The CDR3 DNA sequence: TGTGCCAGCAGTGACCGGACACAGGGTCCCTACAATGAGCAGTTCTTC.

As regards this clonotype: A much larger clone differs by one base, so this may be a read error. V usage is TRBV9 and J usage is TRBJ2-7; the D gene is possibly TRBD1 (6 bases). The germline V gene encodes CDR1 SGDLS and CDR2 YYNGEE. The CDR3 is 14 amino acids. CDR3 loop: CASSVAGQLYGQYF. Written as DNA, the CDR3 is TGTGCCAGCAGCGTAGCCGGACAGTTATACGGGCAGTACTTC.

This clonotype was detected once. V is TRBV7-9 and J is TRBJ2-3, with D uncertain. The V end lost 2 bases, the J end lost 3 bases, and 9 bases lay between the germline ends. Per the germline V gene, CDR1 is SEHNR and CDR2 is FQNEAQ (reference sequence). The CDR3 has 14 amino acids. CDR3 sequence reads: CASSLSQSTDTQYF. The CDR3 DNA is TGTGCCAGCAGCTTATCGCAGTCTACAGATACGCAGTATTTT.

The chain employs TRBV29-1 and TRBJ2-5; 8 bases align to TRBD1. The trim removed 6 bases at V and 3 bases at J, leaving 6 bases unmatched. This CDR3 comprises 13 residues. Germline V gives CDR1 SQVTM, CDR2 ANQGSEA. CDR3: CSVTDREKETQYF. Here the CDR3 DNA reads TGCAGCGTGACGGACAGGGAGAAAGAGACCCAGTACTTC.

This clonotype was detected many times. The V call is TRBV7-9, the J call TRBJ2-7; tentative D call: TRBD2 (5 bases). CDR3 length: 12 residues. The V end was cut by 4 bases, the J end by 3 bases, with 7 bases between. The germline V gene has CDR1 SEHNR and CDR2 FQNEAQ (reference sequence). CDR3 loop: CASSSTSYEQYF. The CDR3 region has the DNA TGTGCCAGCAGCTCCACTAGCTACGAGCAGTACTTC.

A few counts support this clonotype. The V gene is TRBV4-1, the J gene TRBJ2-7; possible D gene TRBD1, 5 bases. The V end lost 0 bases, the J end lost 2 bases, and 17 bases lay between the germline ends. CDR3 size: 17 residues. From germline, CDR1 is MGHRA and CDR2 YSYEKL. CDR3 nucleotide sequence: TGCGCCAGCAGCCAAGATAAAGCGCAGGGTGTCCCCTACGAGCAGTACTTC. It is translated as CASSQDKAQGVPYEQYF.

This clonotype was detected only a few times. The chain joins TRBV6-5 to TRBJ2-7; D remains ambiguous. The CDR3 spans 11 residues. Germline V gene data show CDR1 as MNHEY and CDR2 as SVGAGI. The V and J ends lost 8 bases and 6 bases respectively, with 11 bases between them. The CDR3 DNA is TGTGCCAGCTCCCGGTCCGCCGAGCAGTACTTC. Its translation: CASSRSAEQYF.

This clonotype has at least ten counts. The genes are TRBV20-1 and TRBJ1-1; no clear D gene. The ends were cut back, 5 bases at V and 5 bases at J, with 21 bases in the middle. Germline lookup yields CDR1 DFQATT and CDR2 SNEGSKA (reference sequence). This CDR3 comprises 15 residues. The CDR3 nucleotides read TGCAGTGCTCCCCCGAGGAGGGTGGTTTGGACTGAAGCTTTCTTT. Translation: CSAPPRRVVWTEAFF.

This clonotype was found many times. The J gene is TRBJ1-5, the V gene TRBV2; 8 bases match TRBD1. The J segment lost 4 bases and the V segment lost 0 bases, leaving 2 bases of the junction unmatched. CDR3 length equals 15 residues. In germline, CDR1 is SNHLY, CDR2 FYNNEI. Written as DNA, the CDR3 is TGTGCCAGCAGTGAAGCACGGACAGGGAATCAGCCCCAGCATTTT. It is translated as CASSEARTGNQPQHF.

At least ten counts were recorded for this clonotype. The chain employs TRBV27 and TRBJ1-1; 7 bases are shared with TRBD1. This CDR3 region has 14 residues. Per the germline V gene, CDR1 is MNHEY and CDR2 is SMNVEV (reference sequence). J gave up 5 bases and V 3 bases, and 6 bases lay outside the gene matches. The CDR3, as DNA: TGTGCCAGCAGTTTGAAAACAGGGGTAACTGAAGCTTTCTTT. Its protein is CASSLKTGVTEAFF.

The sample holds one count of this clonotype. The chain uses TRBV5-1 and TRBJ1-2; D might be TRBD1 (6 bases). This CDR3 region has 14 residues. V lost 1 base and J 3 bases, leaving 10 bases between the germline ends. Germline CDR1 is SGHRS and CDR2 is YFSETQ. The CDR3 protein is CASSLYGGDYGYTF. CDR3 bases: TGCGCCAGCAGCTTGTATGGGGGCGACTATGGCTACACCTTC.

This clonotype was counted ten times or more. The J gene is TRBJ1-1, the V gene TRBV5-4; maybe TRBD1 (5 bases). Germline V gene lookup returns CDR1 SGHNT and CDR2 YYREEE (reference sequence). Trimming cost V 7 bases and J 3 bases, with 16 bases left between them. This CDR3 contains 14 residues. In DNA form, the CDR3 reads TGTGCCAGCGTGAGGGACCCCAGGGACACTGAAGCTTTCTTT. It codes for CASVRDPRDTEAFF. The full variable domain, with the rest looked up from reference TRBV5-4 and TRBJ1-1, is ETGVTQSPTHLIKTRGQQVTLRCSSQSGHNTVSWYQQALGQGPQFIFQYYREEENGRGNFPPRFSGLQFPNYSSELNVNALELDDSALYLCASVRDPRDTEAFFGQGTRLTVV.

The chain recombines TRBV6-5 with TRBJ1-1; no reliable D call. This CDR3 is 16 amino acids long. In germline, CDR1 is MNHEY, CDR2 SVGAGI. V was trimmed by 0 bases and J by 0 bases, leaving 11 bases between them. CDR3 bases: TGTGCCAGCAGTTACTCCGCCGCTTCGCTGAACACTGAAGCTTTCTTT. Amino acid sequence: CASSYSAASLNTEAFF.

In this sample, this clonotype turned up many times. DNA for the CDR3: TGTGCCAGCAGCCAAGTCTACTCGGGGGGCGCTATGAACACTGAAGCTTTCTTT. Translating it yields CASSQVYSGGAMNTEAFF. V is TRBV3-1 and J is TRBJ1-1, with D maybe TRBD1 (6 bases). Trimming pared 1 base from V and 0 bases from J, leaving 18 bases between. This CDR3 comprises 18 residues. From germline, CDR1 is LGHDT and CDR2 YNNKEL (reference sequence).

This clonotype has only a few counts. The chain joins TRBV11-2 to TRBJ2-7; D gene unclear. The CDR3 loop spans 13 amino acids. Germline assignment: CDR1 SGHAT and CDR2 FQNNGV. V was trimmed by 3 bases and J by 3 bases, leaving 9 bases between them. The CDR3: CASSFRFGYEQYF. CDR3 in DNA: TGTGCCAGCAGCTTCCGGTTCGGCTACGAGCAGTACTTC.

This clonotype has ten or more counts. The genes are TRBV16 and TRBJ1-4; no clear D gene. Germline V CDR1 and CDR2: KGHSY, FQNENV. Trimming removed 4 bases from V and 0 bases from J, with 9 bases in between. This CDR3 contains 15 residues. The CDR3 loop is CASSPDGATNEKLFF. The CDR3 DNA reads as TGTGCCAGCAGCCCGGACGGTGCAACTAATGAAAAACTGTTTTTT. The full variable domain, completed using reference TRBV16 and TRBJ1-4, is GEEVAQTPKHLVRGEGQKAKLYCAPIKGHSYVFWYQQVLKNEFKFLISFQNENVFDETGMPKERFSAKCLPNSPCSLEIQATKLEDSAVYFCASSPDGATNEKLFFGSGTQLSVL.

Ten or more counts support this clonotype. The V call is TRBV10-1, the J call TRBJ2-3; 7 nucleotides match TRBD1. The germline CDR1 and CDR2 sequences are WNHNN and SYGVQD (reference sequence). Trimming took 6 bases from V and 4 from J; bases not matched to a gene: 4. The CDR3 spans 13 residues. This CDR3 reads CASSRTGSDTQYF. Here the CDR3 DNA reads TGCGCCAGCAGCAGGACAGGTTCAGATACGCAGTATTTT.

The rearrangement joins TRBV19 to TRBJ1-5; no clear D gene. The CDR3 is made up of 16 amino acids. V was clipped by 3 bases and J by 0 bases, with 12 bases between them. Germline loops: CDR1 LNHDA, CDR2 SQIVND (reference sequence). This chain's CDR3 is CASSMRKSPSNQPQHF. CDR3 sequence (DNA): TGTGCCAGTAGTATGCGGAAATCCCCTAGCAATCAGCCCCAGCATTTT.

In DNA form, the CDR3 reads TGTGCCAGCTCACCAGTTCCGGTGGCGGCAGGAGGGGTCAATCAGCCCCAGCATTTT. This gives the protein CASSPVPVAAGGVNQPQHF. The chain couples TRBV18 to TRBJ1-5; tentatively, D is TRBD1 (5 bases). Germline-derived CDR1 and CDR2 are KGHSH and LQKENI. This CDR3 comprises 19 residues. The V end lost 2 bases, the J end lost 3 bases, and 23 bases lay between the germline ends.

The table lists this clonotype with a few counts. The genes are TRBV11-1 and TRBJ2-1; 7 bases align to TRBD1. The CDR3 has 15 residues. Germline-derived CDR1 and CDR2 are SGHAT and FQDESV (reference sequence). Germline trimming cut 6 bases from V and 0 bases from J; bases unmatched to any gene: 5. The CDR3 region is CASRPDRSSYNEQFF. DNA of the CDR3: TGTGCCAGCAGACCGGACAGGAGCTCCTACAATGAGCAGTTCTTC.

The rearrangement joins TRBV12-3 or TRBV12-4 to TRBJ2-2; D not certain. The CDR3 runs 17 residues. Trimming shortened V by 10 bases and J by 2 bases, and 23 bases separated the two germline ends. The CDR3, as DNA: TGTGCCACCGCCCCCCTAGGGTCAGGTTTTAACACCGGGGAGCTGTTTTTT. It codes for CATAPLGSGFNTGELFF.

This clonotype was seen at least ten times. V and J are TRBV7-6 and TRBJ2-1, with TRBD1 identical over 10 bases. With V trimmed by 2 bases and J by 1 base, 5 bases remained unmatched. CDR3 length: 17 amino acids. Germline CDR1 is SGHVS and CDR2 is FNYEAQ. The CDR3 is CASSLFRQGASYNEQFF. CDR3 sequence (DNA): TGTGCCAGCAGCTTATTTAGACAGGGGGCTTCCTACAATGAGCAGTTCTTC.

This clonotype has a count of ten or more. The chain is built from TRBV7-9 and TRBJ2-3; D call uncertain. The V end lost 1 base, the J end lost 6 bases, and 14 bases lay between the germline ends. The CDR3 is made up of 15 amino acids. Germline V gene sequence: CDR1 SEHNR, CDR2 FQNEAQ (reference sequence). In DNA form, the CDR3 reads TGTGCCAGCAGCTTAGGGGGTCCTCTCAGGGATACGCAGTATTTT. This sequence encodes CASSLGGPLRDTQYF. The complete variable domain, with remaining parts taken from reference TRBV7-9 and TRBJ2-3, reads DTGVSQNPRHKITKRGQNVTFRCDPISEHNRLYWYRQTLGQGPEFLTYFQNEAQLEKSRLLSDRFSAERPKGSFSTLEIQRTEQGDSAMYLCASSLGGPLRDTQYFGPGTRLTVL.

This clonotype was found a few times. The rearrangement uses TRBV6-5 and TRBJ2-2; 8 bases line up with TRBD1. J gave up 7 bases and V 4 bases, and 5 bases lay outside the gene matches. This CDR3 has 14 residues. CDR1 and CDR2 from the germline V gene are MNHEY and SVGAGI. CDR3 DNA: TGTGCCAGCAGTTCGCGGACAGGGATCGGGGAGCTGTTTTTT. Translating gives CASSSRTGIGELFF.

The gene calls are TRBV7-2 and TRBJ2-7, with 11 nucleotides matching TRBD2. The V and J ends lost 10 bases and 0 bases, in that order; junction bases with no gene match: 5. The CDR3 is 14 residues long. CDR1 is SGHTA, CDR2 FQGNSA, per germline. The CDR3, as DNA: TGTGCCACCGCTAGCGGGGGGAGCTCCTACGAGCAGTACTTC. It codes for CATASGGSSYEQYF.